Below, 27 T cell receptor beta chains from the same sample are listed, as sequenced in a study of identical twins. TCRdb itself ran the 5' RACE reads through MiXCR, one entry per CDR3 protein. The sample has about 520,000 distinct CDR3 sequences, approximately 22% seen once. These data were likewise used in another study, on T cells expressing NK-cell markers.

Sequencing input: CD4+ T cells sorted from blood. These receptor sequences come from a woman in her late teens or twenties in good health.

CDR3 nucleotide sequence: TGCAGTGCTAGTAGGCCAGGGGGAGTGGGGCAGTTCTTC. Translated: CSASRPGGVGQFF. The J gene is TRBJ2-1, the V gene TRBV20-1, with 7 bases that match TRBD1. CDR1 is DFQATT and CDR2 is SNEGSKA in the germline V gene (reference sequence). V dropped 3 bases and J dropped 12; count of bases not matched to a gene: 11. This CDR3 is 13 amino acids long.

This chain's CDR3 is CASSVQTSGKETQYF. The CDR3 nucleotides read TGTGCCAGCAGCGTCCAGACTAGCGGGAAAGAGACCCAGTACTTC. The J gene is TRBJ2-5, the V gene TRBV7-9; 11 bases align to TRBD2. The CDR3 covers 15 residues. CDR1 is SEHNR, CDR2 FQNEAQ, per germline (reference sequence). Trimming cost V 5 bases and J 3 bases; bases outside gene matches: 5.

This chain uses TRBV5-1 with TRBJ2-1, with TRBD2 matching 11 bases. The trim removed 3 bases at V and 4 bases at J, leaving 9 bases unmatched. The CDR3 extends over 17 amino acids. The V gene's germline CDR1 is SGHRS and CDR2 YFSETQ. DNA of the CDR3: TGCGCCAGCAGCTCGGGTCTAGCGGGAGGCCTATACAATGAGCAGTTCTTC. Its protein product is CASSSGLAGGLYNEQFF.

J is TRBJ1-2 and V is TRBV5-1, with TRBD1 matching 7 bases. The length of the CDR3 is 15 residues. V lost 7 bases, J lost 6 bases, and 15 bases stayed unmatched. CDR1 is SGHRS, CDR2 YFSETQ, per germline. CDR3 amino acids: CASGVMTGRNHGYTF. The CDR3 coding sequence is TGCGCCAGCGGCGTCATGACAGGGAGGAACCATGGCTACACCTTC.

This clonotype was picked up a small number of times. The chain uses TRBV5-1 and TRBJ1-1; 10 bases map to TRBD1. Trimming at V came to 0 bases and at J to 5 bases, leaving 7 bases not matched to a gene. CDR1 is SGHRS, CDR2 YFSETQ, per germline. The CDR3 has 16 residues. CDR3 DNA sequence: TGCGCCAGCAGCTTGGCCCGGACAGGGGGGTCGACTGAAGCTTTCTTT. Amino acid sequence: CASSLARTGGSTEAFF.

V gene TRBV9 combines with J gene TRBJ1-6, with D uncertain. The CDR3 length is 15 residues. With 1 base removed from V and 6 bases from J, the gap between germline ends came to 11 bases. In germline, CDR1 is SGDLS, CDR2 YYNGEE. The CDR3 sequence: CASSVSRVPNSPLHF. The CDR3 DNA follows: TGTGCCAGCAGCGTATCCCGGGTCCCTAATTCACCCCTCCACTTT.

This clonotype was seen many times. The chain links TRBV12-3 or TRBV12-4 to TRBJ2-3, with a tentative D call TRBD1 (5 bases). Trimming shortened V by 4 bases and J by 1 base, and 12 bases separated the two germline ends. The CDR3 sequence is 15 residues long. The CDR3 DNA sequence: TGTGCCAGCAGTTCTGGACAACCTGGCACAGATACGCAGTATTTT. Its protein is CASSSGQPGTDTQYF.

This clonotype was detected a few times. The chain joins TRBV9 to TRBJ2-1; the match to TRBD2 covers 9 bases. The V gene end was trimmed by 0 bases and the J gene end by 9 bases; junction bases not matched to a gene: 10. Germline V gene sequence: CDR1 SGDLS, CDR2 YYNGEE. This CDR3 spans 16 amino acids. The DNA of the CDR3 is TGTGCCAGCAGCGTAGTAGGGGCGGGGGGGCGAAGTGAGCAGTTCTTC. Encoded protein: CASSVVGAGGRSEQFF.

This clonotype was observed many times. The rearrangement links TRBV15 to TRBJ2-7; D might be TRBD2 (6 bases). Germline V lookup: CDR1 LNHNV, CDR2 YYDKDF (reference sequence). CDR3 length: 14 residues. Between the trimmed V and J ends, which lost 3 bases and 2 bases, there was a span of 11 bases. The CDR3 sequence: CATSREGEAYEQYF. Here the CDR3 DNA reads TGTGCCACCAGCAGGGAAGGGGAGGCCTACGAGCAGTACTTC. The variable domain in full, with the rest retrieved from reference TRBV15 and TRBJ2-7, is DAMVIQNPRYQVTQFGKPVTLSCSQTLNHNVMYWYQQKSSQAPKLLFHYYDKDFNNEADTPDNFQSRRPNTSFCFLDIRSPGLGDTAMYLCATSREGEAYEQYFGPGTRLTVT.

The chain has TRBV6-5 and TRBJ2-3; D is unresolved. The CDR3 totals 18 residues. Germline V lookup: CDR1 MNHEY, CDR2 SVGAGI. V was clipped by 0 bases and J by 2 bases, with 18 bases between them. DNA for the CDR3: TGTGCCAGCAGTTACTCGATCTACCGGGCGCCTAACACAGATACGCAGTATTTT. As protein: CASSYSIYRAPNTDTQYF.

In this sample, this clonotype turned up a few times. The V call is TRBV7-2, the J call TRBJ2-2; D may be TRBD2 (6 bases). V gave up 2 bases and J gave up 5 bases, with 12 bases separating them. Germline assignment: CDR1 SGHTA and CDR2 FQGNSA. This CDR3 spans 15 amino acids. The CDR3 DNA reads TGTGCCAGCAGCTTATGGGCTAGCGAAACCGGGGAGCTGTTTTTT. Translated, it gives CASSLWASETGELFF. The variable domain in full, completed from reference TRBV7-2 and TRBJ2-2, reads GAGVSQSPSNKVTEKGKDVELRCDPISGHTALYWYRQSLGQGLEFLIYFQGNSAPDKSGLPSDRFSAERTGGSVSTLTIQRTQQEDSAVYLCASSLWASETGELFFGEGSRLTVL.

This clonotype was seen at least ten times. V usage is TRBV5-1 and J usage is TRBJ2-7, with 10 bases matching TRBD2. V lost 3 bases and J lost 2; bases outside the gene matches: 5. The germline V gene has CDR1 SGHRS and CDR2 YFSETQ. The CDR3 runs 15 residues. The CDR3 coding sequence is TGCGCCAGCAGCTCTCTAGCGGGAGCGACCTACGAGCAGTACTTC. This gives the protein CASSSLAGATYEQYF.

The CDR3 DNA follows: TGTGCCAGCAGCAAAGTGATATCGGGGTTACCTAAAGAGACCCAGTACTTC. Translated: CASSKVISGLPKETQYF. The chain combines TRBV21-1 with TRBJ2-5. TRBV21-1 is a pseudogene. There are 17 residues in the CDR3.

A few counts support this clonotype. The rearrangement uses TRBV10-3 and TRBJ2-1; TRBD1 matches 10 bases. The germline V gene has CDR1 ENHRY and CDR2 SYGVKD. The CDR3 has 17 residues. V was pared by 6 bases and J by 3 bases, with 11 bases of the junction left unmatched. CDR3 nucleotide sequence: TGTGCCATCAGGACGGGGACAGGGGACACAAACTACAATGAGCAGTTCTTC. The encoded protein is CAIRTGTGDTNYNEQFF.

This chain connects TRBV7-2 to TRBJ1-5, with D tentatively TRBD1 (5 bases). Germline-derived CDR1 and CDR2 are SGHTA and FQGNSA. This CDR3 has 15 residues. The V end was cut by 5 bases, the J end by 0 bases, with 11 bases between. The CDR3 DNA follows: TGTGCCAGCAGCCAAGGGGACGGTAGCAATCAGCCCCAGCATTTT. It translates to CASSQGDGSNQPQHF.

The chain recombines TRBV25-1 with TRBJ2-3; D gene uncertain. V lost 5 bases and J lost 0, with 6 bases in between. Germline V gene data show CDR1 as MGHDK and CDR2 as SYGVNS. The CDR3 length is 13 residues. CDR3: CASSYQSTDTQYF. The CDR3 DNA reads TGTGCCAGCAGTTACCAAAGCACAGATACGCAGTATTTT.

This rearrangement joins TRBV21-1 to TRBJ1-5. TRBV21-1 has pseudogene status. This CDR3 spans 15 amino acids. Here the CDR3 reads CASSPMGGAGQPQHF. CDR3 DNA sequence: TGTGCCAGCAGCCCCATGGGAGGGGCGGGGCAGCCCCAGCATTTT.

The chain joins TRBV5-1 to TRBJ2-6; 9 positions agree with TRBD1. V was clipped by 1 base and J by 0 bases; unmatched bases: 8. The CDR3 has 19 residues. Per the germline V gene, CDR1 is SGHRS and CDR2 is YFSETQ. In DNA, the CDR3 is TGCGCCAGCAGCTTGAGGCGACAGGGGGGAGGCTCTGGGGCCAACGTCCTGACTTTC. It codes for CASSLRRQGGGSGANVLTF.

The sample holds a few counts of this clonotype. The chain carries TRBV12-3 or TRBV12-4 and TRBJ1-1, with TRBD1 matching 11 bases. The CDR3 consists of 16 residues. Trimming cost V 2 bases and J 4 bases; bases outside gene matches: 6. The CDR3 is CASSLSLGTGGTEAFF. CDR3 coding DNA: TGTGCCAGCAGTTTATCTTTGGGGACAGGGGGCACTGAAGCTTTCTTT.

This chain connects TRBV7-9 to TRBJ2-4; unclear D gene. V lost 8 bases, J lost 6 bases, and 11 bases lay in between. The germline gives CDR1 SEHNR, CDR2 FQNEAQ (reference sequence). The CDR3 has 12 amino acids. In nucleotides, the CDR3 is TGTGCCAGCCTTTCAAGGTCAAACATTCAGTACTTC. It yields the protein CASLSRSNIQYF. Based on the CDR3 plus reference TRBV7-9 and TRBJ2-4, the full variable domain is DTGVSQNPRHKITKRGQNVTFRCDPISEHNRLYWYRQTLGQGPEFLTYFQNEAQLEKSRLLSDRFSAERPKGSFSTLEIQRTEQGDSAMYLCASLSRSNIQYFGAGTRLSVL.

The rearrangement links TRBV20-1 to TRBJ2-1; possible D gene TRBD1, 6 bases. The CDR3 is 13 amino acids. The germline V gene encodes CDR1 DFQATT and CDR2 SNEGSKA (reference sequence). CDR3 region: CSAEGQWNNEQFF. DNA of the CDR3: TGCAGCGCTGAAGGACAGTGGAACAATGAGCAGTTCTTC.

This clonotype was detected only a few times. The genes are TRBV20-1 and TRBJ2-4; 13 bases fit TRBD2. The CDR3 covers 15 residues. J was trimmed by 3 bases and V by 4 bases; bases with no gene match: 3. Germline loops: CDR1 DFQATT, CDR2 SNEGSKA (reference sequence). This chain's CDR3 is CSATRTSGGKNIQYF. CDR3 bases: TGCAGTGCTACAAGGACTAGCGGGGGCAAAAACATTCAGTACTTC.

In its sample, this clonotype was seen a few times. The CDR3: CAIGQGVSEAFF. The DNA for the CDR3 is TGTGCCATCGGACAGGGGGTTAGTGAAGCTTTCTTT. The chain combines TRBV10-3 with TRBJ1-1; 10 bases map to TRBD1. From germline, CDR1 is ENHRY and CDR2 SYGVKD. The CDR3 is 12 residues long. The V segment lost 8 bases and the J segment 7 bases; nucleotides outside the gene matches: 4.

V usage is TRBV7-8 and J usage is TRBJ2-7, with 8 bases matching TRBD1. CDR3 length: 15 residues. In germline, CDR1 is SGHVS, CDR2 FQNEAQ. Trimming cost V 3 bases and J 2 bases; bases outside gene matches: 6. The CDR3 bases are TGTGCCAGCAGCTTCAAGGGCAGGGGGCCCTACGAGCAGTACTTC. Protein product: CASSFKGRGPYEQYF.

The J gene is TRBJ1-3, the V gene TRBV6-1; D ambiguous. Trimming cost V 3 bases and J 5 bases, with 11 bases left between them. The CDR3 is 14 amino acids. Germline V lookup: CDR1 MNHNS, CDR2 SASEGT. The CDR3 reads CASSDRPDRNTIYF. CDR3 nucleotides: TGTGCCAGCAGTGATCGGCCAGACCGAAACACCATATATTTT.

This CDR3 reads CASSQTLAGGETQYF. Written as DNA, the CDR3 is TGCGCCAGCAGCCAGACACTAGCGGGAGGCGAGACCCAGTACTTC. The chain recombines TRBV5-1 with TRBJ2-5; 12 bases match TRBD2. V shed 4 bases, J shed 5 bases, and the junction held 6 bases outside the gene matches. Germline-derived CDR1 and CDR2 are SGHRS and YFSETQ. The CDR3 is made up of 15 amino acids.

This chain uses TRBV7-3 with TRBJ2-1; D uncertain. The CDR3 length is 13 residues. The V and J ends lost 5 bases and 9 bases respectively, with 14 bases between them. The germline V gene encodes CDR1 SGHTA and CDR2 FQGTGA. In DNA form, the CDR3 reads TGTGCCAGCAGCCTCCTAAAAAGCGCTGAGCAGTTCTTC. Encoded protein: CASSLLKSAEQFF.